The sequence of this TCR beta chain was determined in a study of identical twins. The germline gives CDR1 SGHNT, CDR2 YYREEE (reference sequence). This CDR3 is built from 16 residues. Trimming took off 4 bases at V and 4 bases at J, with 20 bases between the two ends. Unique molecular identifiers were present on the cDNA, which also gained a universal primer site by template switching. TCRdb re-called the 5' RACE reads through MiXCR, storing one row per CDR3 protein. Of a few hundred thousand distinct CDR3 sequences listed, over 12% are singletons. As to this clonotype: Its target is not known.

General observations from the study: Out-of-frame beta chain sequences displayed weaker excess sharing between twins. Abundant cord blood beta clonotypes carried fewer insertions; memory repertoires showed none.

Separately, the same data were catalogued under a study of yellow fever vaccine responses in identical twins.

The chain has TRBV5-4 and TRBJ2-5; no clear D. This sequence was found in a woman aged 18-35 years in good health. Sample: CD4+ T cells sorted from blood. This CDR3 is CASSMGYGGVGETQYF. CDR3 sequence (DNA): TGTGCCAGCAGCATGGGATATGGCGGAGTGGGAGAGACCCAGTACTTC.